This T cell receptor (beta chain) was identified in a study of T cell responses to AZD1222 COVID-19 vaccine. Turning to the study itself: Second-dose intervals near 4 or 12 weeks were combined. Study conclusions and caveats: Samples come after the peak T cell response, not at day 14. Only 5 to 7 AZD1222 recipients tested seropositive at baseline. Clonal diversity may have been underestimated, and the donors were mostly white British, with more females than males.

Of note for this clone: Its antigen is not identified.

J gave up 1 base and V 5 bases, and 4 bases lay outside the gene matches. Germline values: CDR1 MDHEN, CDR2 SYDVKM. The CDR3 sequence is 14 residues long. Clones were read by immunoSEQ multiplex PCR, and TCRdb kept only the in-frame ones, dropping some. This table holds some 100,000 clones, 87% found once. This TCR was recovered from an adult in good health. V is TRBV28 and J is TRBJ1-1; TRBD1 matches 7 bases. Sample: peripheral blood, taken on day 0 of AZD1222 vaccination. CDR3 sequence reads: CASSAGGANTEAFF. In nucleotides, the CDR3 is TGTGCCAGCAGTGCAGGGGGGGCGAACACTGAAGCTTTCTTT.